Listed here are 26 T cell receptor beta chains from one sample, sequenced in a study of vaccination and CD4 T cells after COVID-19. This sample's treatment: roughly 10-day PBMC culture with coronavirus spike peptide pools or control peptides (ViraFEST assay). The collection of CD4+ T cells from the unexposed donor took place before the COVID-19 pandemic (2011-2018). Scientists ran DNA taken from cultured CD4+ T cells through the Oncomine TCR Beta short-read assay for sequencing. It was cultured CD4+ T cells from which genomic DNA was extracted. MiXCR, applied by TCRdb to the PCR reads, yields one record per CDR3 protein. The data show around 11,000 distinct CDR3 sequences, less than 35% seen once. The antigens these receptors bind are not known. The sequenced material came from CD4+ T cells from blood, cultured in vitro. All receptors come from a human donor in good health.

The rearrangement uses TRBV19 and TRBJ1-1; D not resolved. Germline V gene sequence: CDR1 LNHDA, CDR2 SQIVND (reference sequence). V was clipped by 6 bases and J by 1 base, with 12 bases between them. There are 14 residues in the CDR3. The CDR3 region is CASSFLTKNTEAFF. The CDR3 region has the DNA TGTGCCAGTAGCTTCCTGACGAAGAACACTGAAGCTTTCTTT.

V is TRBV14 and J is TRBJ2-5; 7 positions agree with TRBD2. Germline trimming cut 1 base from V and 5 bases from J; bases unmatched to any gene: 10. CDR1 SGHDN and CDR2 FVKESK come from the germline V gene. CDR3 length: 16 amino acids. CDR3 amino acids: CASSQGGGGSGETQYF. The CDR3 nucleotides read TGTGCCAGCAGCCAAGGAGGTGGCGGGAGTGGTGAGACCCAGTACTTC.

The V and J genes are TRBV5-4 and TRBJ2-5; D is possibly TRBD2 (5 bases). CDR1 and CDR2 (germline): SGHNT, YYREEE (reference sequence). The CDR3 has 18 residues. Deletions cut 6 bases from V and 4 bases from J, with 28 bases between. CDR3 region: CASNPGSPLARGRETQYF. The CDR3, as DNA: TGTGCCAGCAACCCAGGAAGTCCCCTAGCTCGAGGGAGAGAGACCCAGTACTTC.

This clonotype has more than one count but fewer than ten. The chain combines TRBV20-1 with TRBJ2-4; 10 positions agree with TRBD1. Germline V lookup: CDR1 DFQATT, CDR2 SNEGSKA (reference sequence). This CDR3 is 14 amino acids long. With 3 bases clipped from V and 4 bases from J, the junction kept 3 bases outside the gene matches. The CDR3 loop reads CSARGQGLKNIQYF. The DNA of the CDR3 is TGCAGTGCTAGGGGACAGGGGCTAAAAAACATTCAGTACTTC.

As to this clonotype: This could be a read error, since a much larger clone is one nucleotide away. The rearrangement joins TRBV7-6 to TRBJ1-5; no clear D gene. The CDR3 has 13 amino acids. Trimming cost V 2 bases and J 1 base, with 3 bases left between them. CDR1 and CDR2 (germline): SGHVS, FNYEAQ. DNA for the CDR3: TGTGCCAGCAGCTTAATGAGCAATCAGCCCCAGCATTTT. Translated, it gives CASSLMSNQPQHF.

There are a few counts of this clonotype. CDR3 sequence: CASSILAGGRGPYNEQFF. The CDR3 coding sequence is TGTGCCAGTAGTATCTTAGCGGGAGGGAGGGGACCCTACAATGAGCAGTTCTTC. The chain combines TRBV19 with TRBJ2-1; 11 positions match TRBD2. V dropped 3 bases and J dropped 2; count of bases not matched to a gene: 9. The CDR3 length is 18 residues. Germline CDR1 is LNHDA and CDR2 is SQIVND (reference sequence).

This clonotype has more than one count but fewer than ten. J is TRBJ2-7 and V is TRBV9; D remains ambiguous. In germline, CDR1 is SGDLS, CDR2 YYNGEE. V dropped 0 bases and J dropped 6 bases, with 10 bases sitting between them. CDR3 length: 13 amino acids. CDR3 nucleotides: TGTGCCAGCAGCGTAGGTATGGTCGGCGAGCAGTACTTC. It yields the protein CASSVGMVGEQYF.

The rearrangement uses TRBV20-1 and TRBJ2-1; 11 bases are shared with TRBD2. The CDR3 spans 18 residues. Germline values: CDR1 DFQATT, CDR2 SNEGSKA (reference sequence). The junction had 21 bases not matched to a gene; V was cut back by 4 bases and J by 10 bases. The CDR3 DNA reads TGCAGTGCTATCAACTCCCGGGGGGGGACTAGCGGCTCCCAGGAGCAGTTCTTC. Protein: CSAINSRGGTSGSQEQFF.

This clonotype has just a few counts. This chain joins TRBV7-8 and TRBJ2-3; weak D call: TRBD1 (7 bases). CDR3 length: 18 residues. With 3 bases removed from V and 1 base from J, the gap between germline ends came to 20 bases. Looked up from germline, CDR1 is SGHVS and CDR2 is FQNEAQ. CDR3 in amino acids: CASSLGQGVASGTDTQYF. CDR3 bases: TGTGCCAGCAGCTTGGGGCAGGGGGTGGCTAGCGGCACAGATACGCAGTATTTT. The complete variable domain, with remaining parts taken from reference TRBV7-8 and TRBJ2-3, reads GAGVSQSPRYKVAKRGQDVALRCDPISGHVSLFWYQQALGQGPEFLTYFQNEAQLDKSGLPSDRFFAERPEGSVSTLKIQRTQQEDSAVYLCASSLGQGVASGTDTQYFGPGTRLTVL.

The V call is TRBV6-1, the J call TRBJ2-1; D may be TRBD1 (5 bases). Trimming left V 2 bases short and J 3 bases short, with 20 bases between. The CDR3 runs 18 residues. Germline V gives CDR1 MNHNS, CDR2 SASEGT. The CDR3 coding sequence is TGTGCCAGCAGTGAATGGGGCAAAGGCGTTCCCTTCTACAATGAGCAGTTCTTC. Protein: CASSEWGKGVPFYNEQFF.

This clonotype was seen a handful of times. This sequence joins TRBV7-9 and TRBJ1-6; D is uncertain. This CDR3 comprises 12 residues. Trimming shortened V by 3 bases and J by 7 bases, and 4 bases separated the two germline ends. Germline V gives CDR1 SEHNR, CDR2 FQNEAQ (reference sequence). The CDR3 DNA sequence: TGTGCCAGCAGCTTCTGGAATTCACCCCTCCACTTT. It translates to CASSFWNSPLHF.

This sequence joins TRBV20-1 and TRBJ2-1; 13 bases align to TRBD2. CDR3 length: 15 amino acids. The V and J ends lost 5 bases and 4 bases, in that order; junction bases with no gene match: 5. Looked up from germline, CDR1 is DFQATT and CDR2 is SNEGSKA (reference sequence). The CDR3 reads CSASGLAGQYNEQFF. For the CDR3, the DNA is TGCAGTGCTTCGGGACTAGCGGGGCAATACAATGAGCAGTTCTTC.

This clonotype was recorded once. CDR3 in amino acids: CSARDRGAGHIFYEQYF. In nucleotides, the CDR3 is TGCAGTGCTAGAGATAGGGGAGCGGGCCATATCTTCTACGAGCAGTACTTC. The chain links TRBV20-1 to TRBJ2-7; D possibly corresponds to TRBD2 (6 bases). In germline, CDR1 is DFQATT, CDR2 SNEGSKA (reference sequence). V gave up 0 bases and J gave up 3 bases, with 21 bases separating them. The CDR3 extends over 17 amino acids.

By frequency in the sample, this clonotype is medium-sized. CDR3 nucleotide sequence: TGTGCCAGCAGCGTCATTTACTACGAGCAGTACTTC. Amino acids: CASSVIYYEQYF. This chain joins TRBV7-2 and TRBJ2-7, with unresolved D. V was pared by 5 bases and J by 3 bases, with 8 bases between. There are 12 residues in the CDR3. CDR1 SGHTA and CDR2 FQGNSA come from the germline V gene.

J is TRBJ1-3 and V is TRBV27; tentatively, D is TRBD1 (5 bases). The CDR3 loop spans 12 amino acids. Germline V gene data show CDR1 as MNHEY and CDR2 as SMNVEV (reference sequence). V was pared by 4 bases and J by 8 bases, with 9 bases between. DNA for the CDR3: TGTGCCAGCAGTTCCCAGGGAGACACCATATATTTT. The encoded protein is CASSSQGDTIYF.

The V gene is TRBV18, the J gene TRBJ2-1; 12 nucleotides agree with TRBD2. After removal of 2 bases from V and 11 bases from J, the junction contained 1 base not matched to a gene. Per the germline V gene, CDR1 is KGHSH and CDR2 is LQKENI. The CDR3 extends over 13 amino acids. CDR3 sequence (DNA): TGTGCCAGCTCACCATGGACTAGCGGGAAGCAGTTCTTC. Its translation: CASSPWTSGKQFF.

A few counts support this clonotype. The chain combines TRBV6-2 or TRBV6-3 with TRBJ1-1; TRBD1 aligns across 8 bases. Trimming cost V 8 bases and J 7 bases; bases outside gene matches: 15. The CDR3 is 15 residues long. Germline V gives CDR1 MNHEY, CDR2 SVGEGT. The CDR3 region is CASRNGRGPRGEAFF. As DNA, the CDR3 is TGTGCCAGCCGTAACGGCAGGGGGCCCAGAGGTGAAGCTTTCTTT.

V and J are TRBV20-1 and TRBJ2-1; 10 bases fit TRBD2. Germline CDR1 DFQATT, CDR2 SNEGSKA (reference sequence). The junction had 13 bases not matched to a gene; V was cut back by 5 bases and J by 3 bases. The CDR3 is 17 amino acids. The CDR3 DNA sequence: TGCAGTGCTCGCGGACTAGCGGTAAGCCAGGACTACAATGAGCAGTTCTTC. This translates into CSARGLAVSQDYNEQFF.

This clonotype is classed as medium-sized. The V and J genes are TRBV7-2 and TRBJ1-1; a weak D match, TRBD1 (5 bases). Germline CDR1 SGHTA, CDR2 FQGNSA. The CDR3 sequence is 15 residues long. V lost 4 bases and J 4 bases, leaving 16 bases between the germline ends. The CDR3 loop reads CASSYMGVTSTEAFF. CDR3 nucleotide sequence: TGTGCCAGCAGCTATATGGGGGTCACTTCCACTGAAGCTTTCTTT.

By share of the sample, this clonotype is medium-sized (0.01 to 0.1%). This chain's CDR3 is CASSSDRGLGYTF. CDR3 nucleotide sequence: TGTGCCAGCAGTTCCGACAGGGGGCTTGGCTACACCTTC. The chain has TRBV6-2 or TRBV6-3 and TRBJ1-2; 10 bases are shared with TRBD1. Germline trimming cut 4 bases from V and 7 bases from J; bases unmatched to any gene: 3. The CDR3 sequence is 13 residues long. The germline gives CDR1 MNHEY, CDR2 SVGEGT.

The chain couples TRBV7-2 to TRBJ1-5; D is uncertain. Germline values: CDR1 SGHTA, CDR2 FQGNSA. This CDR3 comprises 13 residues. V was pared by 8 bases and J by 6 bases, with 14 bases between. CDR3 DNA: TGTGCCAGCGCCCAAGGTTGGGGTCAGCCCCAGCATTTT. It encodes CASAQGWGQPQHF.

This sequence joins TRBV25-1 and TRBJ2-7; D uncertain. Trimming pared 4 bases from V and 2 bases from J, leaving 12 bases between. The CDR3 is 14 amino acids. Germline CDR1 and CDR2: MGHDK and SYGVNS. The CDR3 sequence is CASSANPRAYEQYF. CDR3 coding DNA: TGTGCCAGCAGTGCTAACCCCCGCGCCTACGAGCAGTACTTC.

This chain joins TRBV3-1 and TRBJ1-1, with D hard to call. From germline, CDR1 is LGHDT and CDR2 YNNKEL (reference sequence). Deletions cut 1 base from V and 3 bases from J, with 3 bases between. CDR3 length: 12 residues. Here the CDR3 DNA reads TGTGCCAGCAGCCAAGTGTACACTGAAGCTTTCTTT. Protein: CASSQVYTEAFF. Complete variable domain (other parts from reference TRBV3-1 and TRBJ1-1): DTAVSQTPKYLVTQMGNDKSIKCEQNLGHDTMYWYKQDSKKFLKIMFSYNNKELIINETVPNRFSPKSPDKAHLNLHINSLELGDSAVYFCASSQVYTEAFFGQGTRLTVV.

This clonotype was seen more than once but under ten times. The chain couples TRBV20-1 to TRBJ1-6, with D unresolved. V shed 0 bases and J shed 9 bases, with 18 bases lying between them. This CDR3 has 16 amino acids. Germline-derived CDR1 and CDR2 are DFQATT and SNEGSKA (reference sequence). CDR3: CSARDRSSIFGSPLHF. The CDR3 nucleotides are TGCAGTGCTAGAGATCGGAGCTCAATATTTGGTTCACCCCTCCACTTT.

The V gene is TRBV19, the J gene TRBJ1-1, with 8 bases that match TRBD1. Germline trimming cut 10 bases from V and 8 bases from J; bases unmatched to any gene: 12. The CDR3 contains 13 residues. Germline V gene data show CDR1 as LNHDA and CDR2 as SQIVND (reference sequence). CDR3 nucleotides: TGTGCCACCACTGACAGGGGCCACGGGGAAGCTTTCTTT. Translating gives CATTDRGHGEAFF.

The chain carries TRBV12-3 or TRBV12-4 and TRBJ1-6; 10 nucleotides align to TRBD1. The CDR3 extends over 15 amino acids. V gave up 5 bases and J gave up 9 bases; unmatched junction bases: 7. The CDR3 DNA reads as TGTGCCAGCAGTCTCCGACAGGGGGCAGGTTCACCCCTCCACTTT. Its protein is CASSLRQGAGSPLHF.